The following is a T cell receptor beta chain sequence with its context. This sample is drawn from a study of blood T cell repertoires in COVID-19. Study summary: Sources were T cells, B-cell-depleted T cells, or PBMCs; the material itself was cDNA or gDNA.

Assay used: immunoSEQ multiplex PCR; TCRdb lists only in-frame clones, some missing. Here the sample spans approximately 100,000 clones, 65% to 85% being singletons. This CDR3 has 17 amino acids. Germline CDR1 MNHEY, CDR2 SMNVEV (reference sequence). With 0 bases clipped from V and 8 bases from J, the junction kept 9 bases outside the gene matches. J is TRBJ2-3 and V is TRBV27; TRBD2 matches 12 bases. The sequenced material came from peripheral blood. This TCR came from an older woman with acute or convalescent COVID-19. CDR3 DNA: TGTGCCAGCAGTTTATCGGGGACTAGCGGGCCATCAGGTACGCAGTATTTT. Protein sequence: CASSLSGTSGPSGTQYF.